The 23 T cell receptor beta chains given below trace back to one sample, sequenced in a study of CD8 T cells in Susac syndrome. The RNA input was roughly 0.45 to 1 ug, and it was reverse transcribed with random hexamers. A single record per CDR3 protein comes from TCRdb applying MiXCR to the immunoSEQ multiplex PCR reads. The sample carries a few hundred thousand distinct CDR3 sequences, 85% to 95% recorded once. Source material: CD4+ T cells from PBMCs. The receptors come from a human donor with multiple sclerosis.

This rearrangement joins TRBV21-1 to TRBJ2-7; TRBD1, the D gene given by the table, was not confirmed from the DNA. TRBV21-1 is noted as a pseudogene. The CDR3 is 16 amino acids. DNA of the CDR3: TGTGCCAGCAGACCCGGGGGGGACAGGGGGTTCTACGAGCAGTACGTC. It specifies CASRPGGDRGFYEQYV.

V gene TRBV4-1 combines with J gene TRBJ1-4; 8 nucleotides line up with TRBD1. CDR3 length: 16 amino acids. V was pared by 1 base and J by 5 bases, with 6 bases of the junction left unmatched. Germline CDR1 reads MGHRA; CDR2 reads YSYEKL. The CDR3 loop is CASSQGTGLENEKLFF. The CDR3 bases are TGCGCCAGCAGCCAAGGGACAGGGTTAGAGAATGAAAAACTGTTTTTT.

The CDR3 is CASTRAFGNTIYF. CDR3 in DNA: TGTGCCAGCACACGGGCATTTGGAAACACCATATATTTT. The chain couples TRBV6-5 to TRBJ1-3; no clear D. Germline CDR1 reads MNHEY; CDR2 reads SVGAGI. CDR3 length: 13 residues. Trimming removed 7 bases from V and 3 bases from J, with 10 bases in between.

The gene calls are TRBV19 and TRBJ2-2; D is unclear. Trimming pared 6 bases from V and 9 bases from J, leaving 14 bases between. The CDR3 extends over 13 amino acids. CDR1 is LNHDA, CDR2 SQIVND, per germline (reference sequence). CDR3 loop: CASSPTKGRELFF. The CDR3 DNA is TGTGCCAGTAGCCCAACCAAAGGTCGGGAGCTGTTTTTT.

The chain uses TRBV9 and TRBJ2-5, with 8 bases that match TRBD2. CDR3 length: 15 residues. V lost 0 bases, J lost 5 bases, and 6 bases stayed unmatched. Germline V CDR1 and CDR2: SGDLS, YYNGEE. CDR3 sequence (DNA): TGTGCCAGCAGCGTAGAGGCGGGAGGTCGCGAGACCCAGTACTTC. This codes for CASSVEAGGRETQYF.

The V gene is TRBV6-2 or TRBV6-3, the J gene TRBJ2-7, with 8 bases lining up with TRBD1. Germline assignment: CDR1 MNHEY and CDR2 SVGEGT. This CDR3 comprises 14 residues. V dropped 2 bases and J dropped 4; count of bases not matched to a gene: 4. CDR3 sequence reads: CASSYQGQGYEQYF. As DNA, the CDR3 is TGTGCCAGCAGTTACCAAGGACAGGGTTACGAGCAGTACTTC.

This clonotype was detected a few times. V and J are TRBV7-9 and TRBJ1-4; D is ambiguous. The V and J ends lost 3 bases and 4 bases respectively, with 12 bases between them. The CDR3 contains 15 residues. Germline CDR1 and CDR2: SEHNR and FQNEAQ (reference sequence). CDR3 in DNA: TGTGCCAGCAGCTTGGGTGGCGGGCTTAATGAAAAACTGTTTTTT. It yields the protein CASSLGGGLNEKLFF.

V usage is TRBV5-5 and J usage is TRBJ2-7; perhaps D is TRBD1 or TRBD2 (6 bases each). The V end was cut by 0 bases, the J end by 3 bases, with 10 bases between. The CDR3 has 14 amino acids. The germline V gene has CDR1 SGHKS and CDR2 YYEKEE (reference sequence). The CDR3 sequence is CASSLVGGYYEQYF. The DNA for the CDR3 is TGTGCCAGCAGCTTGGTCGGGGGCTACTACGAGCAGTACTTC.

The CDR3 coding sequence is TGTGCCAGCTCACACGGACAGCTGAACACTGAAGCTTTCTTT. Protein product: CASSHGQLNTEAFF. This sequence joins TRBV18 and TRBJ1-1, with D maybe TRBD1 (6 bases). V was shortened by 4 bases and J by 0 bases, with 9 bases between the two germline ends. Germline-derived CDR1 and CDR2 are KGHSH and LQKENI. CDR3 length: 14 residues.

This chain joins TRBV19 and TRBJ1-5, with no clear D. The ends were cut back, 0 bases at V and 6 bases at J, with 9 bases in the middle. The CDR3 sequence is 14 residues long. CDR1 is LNHDA and CDR2 is SQIVND in the germline V gene (reference sequence). CDR3 sequence reads: CASSIDPESQPQHF. Written as DNA, the CDR3 is TGTGCCAGTAGTATAGATCCCGAGAGTCAGCCCCAGCATTTT.

V usage is TRBV28 and J usage is TRBJ2-7; D is possibly TRBD1 or TRBD2 (6 bases each). Germline V CDR1 and CDR2: MDHEN, SYDVKM. The CDR3 loop spans 15 amino acids. Trimming left V 1 base short and J 6 bases short, with 16 bases between. Here the CDR3 reads CASSLSPPGAVEQYF. The CDR3 nucleotides read TGTGCCAGCAGTTTATCTCCGCCGGGGGCGGTCGAGCAGTACTTC.

The rearrangement uses TRBV6-5 and TRBJ1-4; possible D gene TRBD1, 5 bases. The length of the CDR3 is 15 residues. Trimming stripped 0 bases from V and 7 bases from J, with 12 bases between. Per the germline V gene, CDR1 is MNHEY and CDR2 is SVGAGI. The CDR3 region has the DNA TGTGCCAGCAGTTACTCACTGGGGGGGTTTGAAAAACTGTTTTTT. Translating gives CASSYSLGGFEKLFF.

The V call is TRBV30, the J call TRBJ1-5, with no clear D. The germline gives CDR1 GTSNPN, CDR2 SVGIG (reference sequence). The CDR3 consists of 14 residues. Trimming shortened V by 3 bases and J by 4 bases, and 13 bases separated the two germline ends. The CDR3 is CAWSAHGWNQPQHF. In DNA form, the CDR3 reads TGTGCCTGGAGCGCACACGGATGGAATCAGCCCCAGCATTTT. Full variable domain (remainder filled in from reference TRBV30 and TRBJ1-5): SQTIHQWPATLVQPVGSPLSLECTVEGTSNPNLYWYRQAAGRGLQLLFYSVGIGQISSEVPQNLSASRPQDRQFILSSKKLLLSDSGFYLCAWSAHGWNQPQHFGDGTRLSIL.

The rearrangement links TRBV7-2 to TRBJ1-5; the D is unclear. V was shortened by 1 base and J by 9 bases, with 10 bases between the two germline ends. CDR1 is SGHTA and CDR2 is FQGNSA in the germline V gene. The CDR3 is made up of 13 amino acids. This CDR3 is CASSLGQSPPQHF. In nucleotides, the CDR3 is TGTGCCAGCAGCTTAGGTCAGTCGCCGCCCCAGCATTTT.

The V gene is TRBV4-1, the J gene TRBJ2-6; tentatively, D is TRBD1 (7 bases). The CDR3 has 16 amino acids. Germline lookup yields CDR1 MGHRA and CDR2 YSYEKL. V was pared by 4 bases and J by 4 bases, with 14 bases between. This CDR3 is CASSPLRGVGANVLTF. CDR3 sequence (DNA): TGCGCCAGCAGCCCCCTCAGGGGGGTGGGGGCCAACGTCCTGACTTTC.

The chain links TRBV5-1 to TRBJ2-2; no reliable D call. This CDR3 is 15 amino acids long. Germline V CDR1 and CDR2: SGHRS, YFSETQ. Trimming took 0 bases from V and 4 from J, leaving 10 bases between them. DNA for the CDR3: TGCGCCAGCAGCTTGGGGCAGACACTCACCGGGGAGCTGTTTTTT. It codes for CASSLGQTLTGELFF.

CDR3 sequence (DNA): TGTGCCAGCAGCTTAGTCGGCAGAACCTCAGATACGCAGTATTTT. It encodes CASSLVGRTSDTQYF. V usage is TRBV7-2 and J usage is TRBJ2-3; D is uncertain. V dropped 1 base and J dropped 4 bases, with 12 bases sitting between them. This CDR3 is 15 amino acids long. In germline, CDR1 is SGHTA, CDR2 FQGNSA.

The chain joins TRBV2 to TRBJ2-6; D might be TRBD2 (7 bases). Trimming stripped 4 bases from V and 2 bases from J, with 18 bases between. Germline loops: CDR1 SNHLY, CDR2 FYNNEI. CDR3 length equals 18 residues. CDR3 DNA sequence: TGTGCCAGCAGTGGAGGGGGGAGGGCCGAGCCTGGGGCCAACGTCCTGACTTTC. This encodes CASSGGGRAEPGANVLTF.

The V gene is TRBV5-1, the J gene TRBJ2-7, with a weak D call TRBD2 (6 bases). Per germline, CDR1 SGHRS and CDR2 YFSETQ. The CDR3 is 14 amino acids. Trimming took 4 bases from V and 4 from J, leaving 15 bases between them. CDR3 in DNA: TGCGCCAGCAGCCCAATAGCGGAGAATTACGAGCAGTACTTC. Encoded protein: CASSPIAENYEQYF.

V gene TRBV25-1 combines with J gene TRBJ1-3; unclear D gene. The CDR3 totals 12 residues. V was clipped by 3 bases and J by 7 bases, with 7 bases between them. The V gene's germline CDR1 is MGHDK and CDR2 SYGVNS. CDR3 loop: CASSELTNTIYF. The DNA of the CDR3 is TGTGCCAGCAGTGAGTTGACGAACACCATATATTTT.

V usage is TRBV12-3 or TRBV12-4 and J usage is TRBJ2-5; D might be TRBD1 or TRBD2, each matching 6 bases. V lost 5 bases to trimming and J lost 5 bases, with 15 bases between them. The CDR3 is 14 amino acids. The CDR3: CASSQGGLTETQYF. DNA for the CDR3: TGTGCCAGCAGTCAAGGGGGGCTAACGGAGACCCAGTACTTC.

The chain carries TRBV2 and TRBJ2-2, with 15 bases identical to TRBD2. The germline CDR1 and CDR2 sequences are SNHLY and FYNNEI. J was trimmed by 3 bases and V by 6 bases; bases with no gene match: 8. This CDR3 is built from 18 residues. In DNA form, the CDR3 reads TGTGCCAGCAGACCCGGACTAGCGGGGGGGCCTCACACCGGGGAGCTGTTTTTT. Translation: CASRPGLAGGPHTGELFF.

The chain combines TRBV11-2 with TRBJ1-1, with D uncertain. Germline loops: CDR1 SGHAT, CDR2 FQNNGV. Trimming removed 0 bases from V and 11 bases from J, with 19 bases in between. CDR3 length equals 15 residues. CDR3 DNA sequence: TGTGCCAGCAGCTTAGATATTTCGATTCCCGTAAGCGCTTTCTTT. It yields the protein CASSLDISIPVSAFF.